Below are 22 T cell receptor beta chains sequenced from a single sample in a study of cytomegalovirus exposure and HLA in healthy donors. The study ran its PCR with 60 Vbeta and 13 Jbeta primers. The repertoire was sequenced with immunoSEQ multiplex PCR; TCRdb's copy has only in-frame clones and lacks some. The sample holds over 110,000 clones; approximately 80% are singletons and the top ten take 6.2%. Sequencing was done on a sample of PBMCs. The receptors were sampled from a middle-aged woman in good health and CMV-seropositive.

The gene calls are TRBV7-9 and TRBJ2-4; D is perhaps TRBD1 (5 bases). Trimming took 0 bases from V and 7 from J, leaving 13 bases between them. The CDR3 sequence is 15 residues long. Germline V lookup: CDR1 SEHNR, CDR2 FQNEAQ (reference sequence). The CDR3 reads CASSLASGPGNIQYF. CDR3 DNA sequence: TGTGCCAGCAGCTTAGCGTCAGGGCCAGGGAACATTCAGTACTTC.

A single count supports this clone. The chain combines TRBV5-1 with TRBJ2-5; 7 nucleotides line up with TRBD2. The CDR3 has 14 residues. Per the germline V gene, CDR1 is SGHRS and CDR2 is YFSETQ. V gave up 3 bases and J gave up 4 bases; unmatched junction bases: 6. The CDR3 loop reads CASSSPSGTETQYF. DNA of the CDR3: TGCGCCAGCAGCTCCCCTAGCGGAACAGAGACCCAGTACTTC.

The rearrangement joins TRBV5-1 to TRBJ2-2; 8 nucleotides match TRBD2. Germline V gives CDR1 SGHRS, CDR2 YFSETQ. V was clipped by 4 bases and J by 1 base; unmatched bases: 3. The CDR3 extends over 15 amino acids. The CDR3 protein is CASSARGGNTGELFF. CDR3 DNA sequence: TGCGCCAGCAGCGCCCGGGGGGGGAACACCGGGGAGCTGTTTTTT.

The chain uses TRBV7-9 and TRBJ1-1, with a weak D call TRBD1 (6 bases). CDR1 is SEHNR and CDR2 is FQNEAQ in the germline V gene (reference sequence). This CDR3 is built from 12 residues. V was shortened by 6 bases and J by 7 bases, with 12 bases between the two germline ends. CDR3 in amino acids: CASSSGQFEAFF. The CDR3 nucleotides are TGTGCCAGCAGTTCCGGACAGTTTGAAGCTTTCTTT.

CDR3 DNA sequence: TGTGCCTCGCTTATGGGGAGTGGATGGCACACTGAAGCTTTCTTT. As protein: CASLMGSGWHTEAFF. The V and J genes are TRBV5-8 and TRBJ1-1; unclear D gene. Trimming pared 10 bases from V and 3 bases from J, leaving 22 bases between. Germline V CDR1 and CDR2: SGHTS, YDEGEE. The CDR3 has 15 amino acids.

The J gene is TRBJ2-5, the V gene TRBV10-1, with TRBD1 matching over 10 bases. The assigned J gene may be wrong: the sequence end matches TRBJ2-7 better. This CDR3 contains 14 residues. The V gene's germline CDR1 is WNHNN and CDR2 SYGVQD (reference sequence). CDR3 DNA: TGCGCCAGCAGTGATGGGACAGGGGTAAACGAGCAGTACTTC. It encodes CASSDGTGVNEQYF.

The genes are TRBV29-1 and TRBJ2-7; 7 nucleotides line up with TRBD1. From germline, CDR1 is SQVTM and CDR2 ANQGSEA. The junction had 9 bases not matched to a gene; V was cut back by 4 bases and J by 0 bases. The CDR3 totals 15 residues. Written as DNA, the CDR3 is TGCAGCGTTGGGGGCGGACAGGCACACTCCTACGAGCAGTACTTC. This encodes CSVGGGQAHSYEQYF.

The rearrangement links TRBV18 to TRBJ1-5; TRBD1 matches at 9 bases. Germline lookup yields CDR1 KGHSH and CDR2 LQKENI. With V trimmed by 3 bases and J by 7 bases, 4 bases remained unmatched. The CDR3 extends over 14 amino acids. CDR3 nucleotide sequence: TGTGCCAGCTCACCCGGGACAGGGCAACAGCCCCAGCATTTT. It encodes CASSPGTGQQPQHF. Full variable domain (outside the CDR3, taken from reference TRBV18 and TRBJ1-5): NAGVMQNPRHLVRRRGQEARLRCSPMKGHSHVYWYRQLPEEGLKFMVYLQKENIIDESGMPKERFSAEFPKEGPSILRIQQVVRGDSAAYFCASSPGTGQQPQHFGDGTRLSIL.

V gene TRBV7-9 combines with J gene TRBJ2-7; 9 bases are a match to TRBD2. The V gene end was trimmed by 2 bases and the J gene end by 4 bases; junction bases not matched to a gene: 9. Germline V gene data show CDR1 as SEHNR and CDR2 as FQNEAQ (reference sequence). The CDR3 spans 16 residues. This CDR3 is CASSLLEREATYEQYF. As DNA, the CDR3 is TGTGCCAGCAGCTTATTAGAGCGGGAGGCCACGTACGAGCAGTACTTC.

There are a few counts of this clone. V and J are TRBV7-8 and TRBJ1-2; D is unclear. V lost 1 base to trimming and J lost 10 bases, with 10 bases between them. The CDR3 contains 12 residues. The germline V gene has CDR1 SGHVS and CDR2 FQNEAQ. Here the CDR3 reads CASSLDRRHYTF. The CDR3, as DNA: TGTGCCAGCAGCTTAGACAGAAGACACTACACCTTC. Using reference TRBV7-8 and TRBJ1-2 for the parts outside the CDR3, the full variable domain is GAGVSQSPRYKVAKRGQDVALRCDPISGHVSLFWYQQALGQGPEFLTYFQNEAQLDKSGLPSDRFFAERPEGSVSTLKIQRTQQEDSAVYLCASSLDRRHYTFGSGTRLTVV.

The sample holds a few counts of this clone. This chain's CDR3 is CASSRGLAEGGQYF. CDR3 bases: TGTGCCAGCAGCCGTGGACTAGCGGAGGGCGGGCAGTACTTC. The chain couples TRBV5-4 to TRBJ2-7, with 10 bases lining up with TRBD2. The germline CDR1 and CDR2 sequences are SGHNT and YYREEE (reference sequence). V was pared by 4 bases and J by 9 bases, with 10 bases of the junction left unmatched. This CDR3 is built from 14 residues. The full variable domain, its missing parts supplied by reference TRBV5-4 and TRBJ2-7, is ETGVTQSPTHLIKTRGQQVTLRCSSQSGHNTVSWYQQALGQGPQFIFQYYREEENGRGNFPPRFSGLQFPNYSSELNVNALELDDSALYLCASSRGLAEGGQYFGPGTRLTVT.

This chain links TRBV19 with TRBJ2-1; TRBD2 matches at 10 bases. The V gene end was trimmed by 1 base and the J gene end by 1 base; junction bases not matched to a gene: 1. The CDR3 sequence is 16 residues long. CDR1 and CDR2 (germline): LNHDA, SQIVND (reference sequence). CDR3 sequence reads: CASSIGGLASYNEQFF. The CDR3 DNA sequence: TGTGCCAGTAGTATAGGGGGACTAGCGTCCTACAATGAGCAGTTCTTC.

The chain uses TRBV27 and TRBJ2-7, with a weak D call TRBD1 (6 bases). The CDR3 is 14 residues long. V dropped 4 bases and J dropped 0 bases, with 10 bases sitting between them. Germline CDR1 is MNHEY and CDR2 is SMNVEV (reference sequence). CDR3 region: CASSWTVSSYEQYF. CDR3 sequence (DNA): TGTGCCAGCAGTTGGACAGTGAGCTCCTACGAGCAGTACTTC.

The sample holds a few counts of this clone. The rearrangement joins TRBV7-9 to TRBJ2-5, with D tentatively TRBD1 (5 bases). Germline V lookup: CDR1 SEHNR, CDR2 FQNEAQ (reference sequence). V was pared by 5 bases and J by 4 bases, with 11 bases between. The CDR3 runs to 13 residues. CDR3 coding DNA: TGTGCCAGCAGCGGCCCAGGGTTAGAGACCCAGTACTTC. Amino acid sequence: CASSGPGLETQYF. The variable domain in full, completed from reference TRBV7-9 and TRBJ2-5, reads DTGVSQNPRHKITKRGQNVTFRCDPISEHNRLYWYRQTLGQGPEFLTYFQNEAQLEKSRLLSDRFSAERPKGSFSTLEIQRTEQGDSAMYLCASSGPGLETQYFGPGTRLLVL.

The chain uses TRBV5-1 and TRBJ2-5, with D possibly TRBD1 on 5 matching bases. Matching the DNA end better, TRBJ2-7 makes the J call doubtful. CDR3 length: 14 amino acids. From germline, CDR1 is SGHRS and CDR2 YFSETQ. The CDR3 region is CASSLVTGTYEQYF. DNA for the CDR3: TGCGCCAGCAGCTTGGTTACAGGAACCTACGAGCAGTACTTC.

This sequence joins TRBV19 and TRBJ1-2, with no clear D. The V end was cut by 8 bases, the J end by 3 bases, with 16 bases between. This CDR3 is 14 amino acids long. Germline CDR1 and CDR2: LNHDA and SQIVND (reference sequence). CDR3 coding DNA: TGTGCCAGTCGGGAAAGCCAGTACTACTATGGCTACACCTTC. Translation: CASRESQYYYGYTF.

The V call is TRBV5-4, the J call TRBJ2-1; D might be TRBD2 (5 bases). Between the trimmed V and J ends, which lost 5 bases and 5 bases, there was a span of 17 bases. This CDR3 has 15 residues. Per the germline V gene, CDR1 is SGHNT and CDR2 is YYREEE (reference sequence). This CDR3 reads CASRDGLAPNNEQFF. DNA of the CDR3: TGTGCCAGCAGGGACGGGTTAGCGCCGAACAATGAGCAGTTCTTC. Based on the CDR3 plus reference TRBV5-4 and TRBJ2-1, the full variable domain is ETGVTQSPTHLIKTRGQQVTLRCSSQSGHNTVSWYQQALGQGPQFIFQYYREEENGRGNFPPRFSGLQFPNYSSELNVNALELDDSALYLCASRDGLAPNNEQFFGPGTRLTVL.

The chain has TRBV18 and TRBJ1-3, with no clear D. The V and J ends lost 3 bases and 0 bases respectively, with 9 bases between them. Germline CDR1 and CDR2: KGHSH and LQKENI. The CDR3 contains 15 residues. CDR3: CASSPAVSSGNTIYF. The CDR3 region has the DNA TGTGCCAGCTCACCGGCGGTCAGCTCTGGAAACACCATATATTTT.

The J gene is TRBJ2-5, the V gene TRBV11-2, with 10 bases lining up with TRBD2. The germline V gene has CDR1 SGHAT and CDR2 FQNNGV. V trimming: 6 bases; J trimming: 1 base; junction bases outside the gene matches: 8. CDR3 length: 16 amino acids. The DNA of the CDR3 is TGTGCCAGCAGTTATCCGGGACTAGCGCTCCAAGAGACCCAGTACTTC. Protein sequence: CASSYPGLALQETQYF.

CDR3 sequence: CASSPPRDYEQYF. In DNA form, the CDR3 reads TGTGCCAGCAGTCCTCCCCGGGACTACGAGCAGTACTTC. The chain has TRBV6-1 and TRBJ2-7; the D gene is possibly TRBD2 (5 bases). Per germline, CDR1 MNHNS and CDR2 SASEGT. This CDR3 is built from 13 residues. Trimming pared 5 bases from V and 3 bases from J, leaving 11 bases between.

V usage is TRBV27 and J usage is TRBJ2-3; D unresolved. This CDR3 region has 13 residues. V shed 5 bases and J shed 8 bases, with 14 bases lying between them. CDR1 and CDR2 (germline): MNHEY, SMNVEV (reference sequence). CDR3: CASSTTSEGTQYF. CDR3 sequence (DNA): TGTGCCAGCAGTACCACCAGCGAAGGTACGCAGTATTTT.

The CDR3 is CASSLTGQKGETQYF. The CDR3 region has the DNA TGCGCCAGCAGCTTGACGGGCCAGAAGGGGGAGACCCAGTACTTC. This chain joins TRBV5-1 and TRBJ2-5, with a tentative D call TRBD1 (5 bases). CDR1 SGHRS and CDR2 YFSETQ come from the germline V gene. The V end lost 1 base, the J end lost 5 bases, and 15 bases lay between the germline ends. The CDR3 has 15 residues.